The 17 T cell receptor beta chains below all came from one sample that was sequenced in a study of T-cell memory formation after mild COVID-19. TCRdb processed the 5' RACE reads anew with MiXCR; each CDR3 protein has one entry. Of about 600,000 distinct CDR3 sequences listed, less than 25% are singletons. The sample consisted of PBMCs or a T cell subset sorted from them (not recorded which). The receptors shown here come from an adult woman who had mild COVID-19 (a few samples of this study predate the infection). Cell type and time point are not known.

This clonotype was counted at least ten times. The chain is built from TRBV9 and TRBJ2-5; 9 bases match TRBD2. Trimming took 3 bases from V and 2 from J; bases not matched to a gene: 2. CDR1 is SGDLS, CDR2 YYNGEE, per germline. The CDR3 is 14 amino acids. The CDR3 coding sequence is TGTGCCAGCAGCGCGACTAGCGGACAAGAGACCCAGTACTTC. Encoded protein: CASSATSGQETQYF.

The chain couples TRBV7-9 to TRBJ1-1; D is ambiguous. This CDR3 comprises 17 residues. CDR1 is SEHNR and CDR2 is FQNEAQ in the germline V gene (reference sequence). The V end lost 0 bases, the J end lost 6 bases, and 20 bases lay between the germline ends. CDR3 nucleotide sequence: TGTGCCAGCAGCTTAGCGCTAGGCTCCGGCAGGTACGCTGAAGCTTTCTTT. This sequence encodes CASSLALGSGRYAEAFF.

This clonotype has only a few counts. The gene calls are TRBV3-1 and TRBJ1-2, with D maybe TRBD1 (5 bases). There are 14 residues in the CDR3. Between the trimmed V and J ends, which lost 3 bases and 2 bases, there was a span of 10 bases. In germline, CDR1 is LGHDT, CDR2 YNNKEL (reference sequence). CDR3 protein: CASSQAGQNYGYTF. The DNA for the CDR3 is TGTGCCAGCAGCCAGGCGGGGCAGAACTATGGCTACACCTTC.

The gene calls are TRBV14 and TRBJ2-3, with D perhaps matching TRBD2 (6 bases). Per the germline V gene, CDR1 is SGHDN and CDR2 is FVKESK. This CDR3 comprises 16 residues. V lost 1 base, J lost 2 bases, and 13 bases lay in between. The CDR3 DNA sequence: TGTGCCAGCAGCCAAGTTTGGGAGGCGAACACAGATACGCAGTATTTT. Amino acids: CASSQVWEANTDTQYF.

V usage is TRBV6-2 or TRBV6-3 and J usage is TRBJ1-5, with D hard to call. V lost 2 bases and J lost 4, with 9 bases in between. The germline V gene encodes CDR1 MNHEY and CDR2 SVGEGT. The CDR3 covers 14 residues. CDR3 protein: CASSYQQTNQPQHF. Here the CDR3 DNA reads TGTGCCAGCAGTTACCAACAGACAAATCAGCCCCAGCATTTT.

The table lists this clonotype with a few counts. This sequence joins TRBV4-1 and TRBJ1-1; no firm D call. Deletions cut 0 bases from V and 8 bases from J, with 13 bases between. The CDR3 has 14 amino acids. The germline V gene encodes CDR1 MGHRA and CDR2 YSYEKL. Here the CDR3 reads CASSQDNPPLEAFF. As DNA, the CDR3 is TGCGCCAGCAGCCAAGATAACCCCCCTTTAGAAGCTTTCTTT.

This clonotype was observed a handful of times. The V call is TRBV5-1, the J call TRBJ1-1; D perhaps matches TRBD1 (6 bases). Germline V lookup: CDR1 SGHRS, CDR2 YFSETQ. With 1 base removed from V and 5 bases from J, the gap between germline ends came to 21 bases. There are 17 residues in the CDR3. CDR3 DNA: TGCGCCAGCAGCTTGCGGGGGCGCACAACAGGGATGACTGAAGCTTTCTTT. Translation: CASSLRGRTTGMTEAFF.

The sample holds many counts of this clonotype. CDR3 bases: TGTGCCAGCAGTTTACAGGGGGTCAATCAGCCCCAGCATTTT. Its translation: CASSLQGVNQPQHF. This chain uses TRBV12-3 or TRBV12-4 with TRBJ1-5; 7 bases fit TRBD1. This CDR3 is built from 14 residues. The junction had 1 base not matched to a gene; V was cut back by 2 bases and J by 3 bases.

J is TRBJ1-5 and V is TRBV11-2; D gene unclear. Germline V gene data show CDR1 as SGHAT and CDR2 as FQNNGV. This CDR3 spans 16 amino acids. V gave up 0 bases and J gave up 1 base, with 10 bases separating them. CDR3 DNA sequence: TGTGCCAGCAGCTTAGAGGTGGGATTGAGCAATCAGCCCCAGCATTTT. Translated: CASSLEVGLSNQPQHF.

Only a few counts were recorded for this clonotype. The chain employs TRBV18 and TRBJ2-6; D is uncertain. CDR1 and CDR2 from the germline V gene are KGHSH and LQKENI. The CDR3 is made up of 16 amino acids. V was clipped by 3 bases and J by 0 bases, with 9 bases between them. The CDR3 region is CASSPGLSSGANVLTF. In DNA form, the CDR3 reads TGTGCCAGCTCACCGGGCCTGAGCTCTGGGGCCAACGTCCTGACTTTC.

This clonotype was counted only a few times. The V gene is TRBV15, the J gene TRBJ1-4, with 7 bases matching TRBD1. The CDR3 has 16 residues. Losses at the gene ends were 0 bases for V and 5 bases for J; bases not matched to a gene: 6. The germline V gene encodes CDR1 LNHNV and CDR2 YYDKDF (reference sequence). DNA of the CDR3: TGTGCCACCAGCAGAGATCGGGACAGAGCGAATGAAAAACTGTTTTTT. Protein: CATSRDRDRANEKLFF. Based on the CDR3 plus reference TRBV15 and TRBJ1-4, the full variable domain is DAMVIQNPRYQVTQFGKPVTLSCSQTLNHNVMYWYQQKSSQAPKLLFHYYDKDFNNEADTPDNFQSRRPNTSFCFLDIRSPGLGDTAMYLCATSRDRDRANEKLFFGSGTQLSVL.

Only a few counts were recorded for this clonotype. The gene calls are TRBV5-4 and TRBJ1-2, with 10 bases identical to TRBD1. The V gene end was trimmed by 4 bases and the J gene end by 4 bases; junction bases not matched to a gene: 7. The CDR3 sequence is 15 residues long. Germline V gives CDR1 SGHNT, CDR2 YYREEE (reference sequence). The CDR3 nucleotides are TGTGCCAGCAGCGCTCGGACAGGGGGACCCTATGGCTACACCTTC. Translated, it gives CASSARTGGPYGYTF.

This clonotype was found a few times. V usage is TRBV12-3 or TRBV12-4 and J usage is TRBJ2-7; D possibly corresponds to TRBD1 (5 bases). The V end was cut by 5 bases, the J end by 4 bases, with 18 bases between. CDR3 length: 15 amino acids. The CDR3 is CASSAGFPPSYEQYF. The CDR3 DNA sequence: TGTGCCAGCAGTGCAGGGTTCCCCCCGAGTTACGAGCAGTACTTC.

On this clonotype itself: The junction departs from the called germline gene at one end, perhaps through a read error. V is TRBV5-6 and J is TRBJ2-7; 8 bases are a match to TRBD1. The V gene's germline CDR1 is SGHDT and CDR2 YYEEEE. This CDR3 is built from 14 residues. The DNA of the CDR3 is TGTGCCGGCAGCTCACCAGGGGGCCTGGGCGAGCAGTACTTC. Its translation is CAGSSPGGLGEQYF.

This clonotype was detected many times. An end of the junction does not agree with germline; a read error may underlie this. The chain combines TRBV12-3 or TRBV12-4 with TRBJ2-7, with 9 bases lining up with TRBD2. The CDR3 contains 14 residues. CDR3 region: CASSSRGGSYEQYF. CDR3 coding DNA: TGCGCCAGCAGCTCGCGGGGGGGCTCCTACGAGCAGTACTTC.

The chain couples TRBV7-9 to TRBJ2-1, with TRBD2 identical over 10 bases. Germline CDR1 is SEHNR and CDR2 is FQNEAQ (reference sequence). V was clipped by 1 base and J by 6 bases; unmatched bases: 6. This CDR3 contains 16 residues. The CDR3 DNA reads as TGTGCCAGCAGCTTAGTCCGACTAGCGGGCTTCAATGAGCAGTTCTTC. Its protein is CASSLVRLAGFNEQFF.

V and J are TRBV5-1 and TRBJ2-3; D is undetermined. The CDR3 loop spans 13 amino acids. V was pared by 0 bases and J by 9 bases, with 11 bases between. Germline-derived CDR1 and CDR2 are SGHRS and YFSETQ. The CDR3 is CASSLAWHGTQYF. CDR3 DNA: TGCGCCAGCAGCTTGGCCTGGCATGGAACGCAGTATTTT.